Below, 17 T cell receptor beta chains from the same sample are listed, as sequenced in a study of CD8 T cells in Susac syndrome. Random hexamers were used to reverse transcribe the RNA input (0.5 to 1 ug). TCRdb reprocessed the immunoSEQ multiplex PCR reads via MiXCR and lists one record per CDR3 protein. The sample has around 71,000 distinct CDR3 sequences; roughly 93% are singletons. The sequenced sample was CD4+ T cells from PBMCs. All receptors derive from a human donor with Susac syndrome.

This chain links TRBV6-5 with TRBJ1-1; possible D gene TRBD1, 6 bases. Trimming cost V 2 bases and J 1 base, with 8 bases left between them. Germline CDR1 is MNHEY and CDR2 is SVGAGI. This CDR3 spans 14 amino acids. CDR3 DNA sequence: TGTGCCAGCAGTTACCAGGGGAGGAACACTGAAGCTTTCTTT. Protein sequence: CASSYQGRNTEAFF.

The V gene is TRBV5-4, the J gene TRBJ2-3; 14 nucleotides match TRBD2. Germline V gives CDR1 SGHNT, CDR2 YYREEE (reference sequence). The V gene end was trimmed by 4 bases and the J gene end by 0 bases; junction bases not matched to a gene: 4. This CDR3 has 17 amino acids. The CDR3 DNA sequence: TGTGCCAGCAGCGCGGGACTAGCGGGGGCGAGCACAGATACGCAGTATTTT. Translating gives CASSAGLAGASTDTQYF.

A few counts support this clonotype. The J gene is TRBJ2-1, the V gene TRBV5-1; D may match TRBD1 or TRBD2 (5 bases each). Germline CDR1 is SGHRS and CDR2 is YFSETQ. V lost 1 base to trimming and J lost 8 bases, with 7 bases between them. The CDR3 has 12 amino acids. The CDR3 bases are TGCGCCAGCAGCTTGATGGGGGATGAGCAGTTCTTC. It encodes CASSLMGDEQFF.

In DNA form, the CDR3 reads TGTGCCAGCACCTCCACCCGACGCGGACAAGAGACCCAGTACTTC. It specifies CASTSTRRGQETQYF. The J gene is TRBJ2-5, the V gene TRBV6-4, with no clear D. Per the germline V gene, CDR1 is MRHNA and CDR2 is SNTAGT. The CDR3 covers 15 residues. V gave up 7 bases and J gave up 2 bases, with 17 bases separating them.

The chain recombines TRBV21-1 with TRBJ1-1; the D call TRBD1 from the table was never checked on the DNA. TRBV21-1 is reported as a pseudogene. CDR3 length: 18 residues. The CDR3 reads CASSKGGQGRRSNTEAFF. CDR3 nucleotides: TGTGCCAGCAGCAAAGGGGGACAGGGTAGGCGTTCGAACACTGAAGCTTTCTTT.

The rearrangement links TRBV5-1 to TRBJ2-6, with 8 bases aligning to TRBD1. The CDR3 is made up of 19 amino acids. Germline assignment: CDR1 SGHRS and CDR2 YFSETQ. Losses at the gene ends were 0 bases for V and 0 bases for J; bases not matched to a gene: 8. CDR3 sequence: CASSLDRTGTLSGANVLTF. CDR3 nucleotides: TGCGCCAGCAGCTTGGACCGGACAGGGACCCTCTCTGGGGCCAACGTCCTGACTTTC.

This rearrangement joins TRBV5-6 to TRBJ2-3; TRBD1 aligns across 8 bases. The CDR3 length is 16 residues. The V segment lost 3 bases and the J segment 4 bases; nucleotides outside the gene matches: 10. Looked up from germline, CDR1 is SGHDT and CDR2 is YYEEEE. The CDR3 region has the DNA TGTGCCAGCAGCTCCTACGGACAGGGATCCCCAGATACGCAGTATTTT. It yields the protein CASSSYGQGSPDTQYF.

V is TRBV5-6 and J is TRBJ2-5; the D is unclear. Germline V gives CDR1 SGHDT, CDR2 YYEEEE. The CDR3 is made up of 14 amino acids. The V gene lost 7 bases and the J gene lost 4 bases, with 17 bases spanning the gap. The CDR3 here is CASFAWGLPETQYF. CDR3 nucleotide sequence: TGTGCCAGCTTCGCTTGGGGTCTCCCAGAGACCCAGTACTTC.

The chain couples TRBV7-9 to TRBJ1-6, with no clear D. The CDR3 is 14 residues long. Germline CDR1 reads SEHNR; CDR2 reads FQNEAQ (reference sequence). V was pared by 5 bases and J by 6 bases, with 11 bases between. The CDR3 nucleotides are TGTGCCAGCAGCATCGGCCCTCGTAATTCACCCCTCCACTTT. Its protein product is CASSIGPRNSPLHF. Full variable domain (rest looked up from reference TRBV7-9 and TRBJ1-6): DTGVSQNPRHKITKRGQNVTFRCDPISEHNRLYWYRQTLGQGPEFLTYFQNEAQLEKSRLLSDRFSAERPKGSFSTLEIQRTEQGDSAMYLCASSIGPRNSPLHFGNGTRLTVT.

This chain uses TRBV29-1 with TRBJ2-5; D is unclear. The CDR3 has 15 amino acids. V lost 2 bases and J lost 3, with 16 bases in between. Germline-derived CDR1 and CDR2 are SQVTM and ANQGSEA. CDR3 sequence: CSVETSSLSEETQYF. CDR3 in DNA: TGCAGCGTTGAAACATCCAGCCTAAGTGAAGAGACCCAGTACTTC.

The V call is TRBV7-2, the J call TRBJ2-5, with 7 nucleotides matching TRBD2. The V gene end was trimmed by 8 bases and the J gene end by 12 bases; junction bases not matched to a gene: 15. The CDR3 loop spans 13 amino acids. The germline V gene has CDR1 SGHTA and CDR2 FQGNSA. CDR3 coding DNA: TGTGCCAGCGGGGGAACTTTCAGCGGGACTAAGTACTTC. Amino acids: CASGGTFSGTKYF.

The rearrangement uses TRBV7-8 and TRBJ2-7, with D perhaps given as TRBD1 or TRBD2 (5 bases each). Trimming removed 5 bases from V and 6 bases from J, with 20 bases in between. CDR1 is SGHVS and CDR2 is FQNEAQ in the germline V gene. The CDR3 spans 15 residues. DNA of the CDR3: TGTGCCAGCAGCGGGACGGCAGTCTCTACTTTCGAGCAGTACTTC. As protein: CASSGTAVSTFEQYF. Using reference TRBV7-8 and TRBJ2-7 for the parts outside the CDR3, the full variable domain is GAGVSQSPRYKVAKRGQDVALRCDPISGHVSLFWYQQALGQGPEFLTYFQNEAQLDKSGLPSDRFFAERPEGSVSTLKIQRTQQEDSAVYLCASSGTAVSTFEQYFGPGTRLTVT.

V is TRBV9 and J is TRBJ2-3; D is unresolved. V lost 0 bases and J 5 bases, leaving 7 bases between the germline ends. The CDR3 has 13 amino acids. Germline values: CDR1 SGDLS, CDR2 YYNGEE. The CDR3 DNA reads TGTGCCAGCAGCGTAGGAGCAGTAGATACGCAGTATTTT. Translated: CASSVGAVDTQYF.

The rearrangement links TRBV29-1 to TRBJ2-2, with 7 bases that match TRBD1. Germline loops: CDR1 SQVTM, CDR2 ANQGSEA. The CDR3 length is 15 residues. V lost 6 bases, J lost 0 bases, and 7 bases stayed unmatched. CDR3 sequence reads: CSVNRDSANTGELFF. The CDR3, as DNA: TGCAGCGTGAACCGGGACAGTGCGAACACCGGGGAGCTGTTTTTT.

This chain uses TRBV5-1 with TRBJ2-3; D possibly corresponds to TRBD2 (5 bases). The germline CDR1 and CDR2 sequences are SGHRS and YFSETQ. The CDR3 loop spans 13 amino acids. Trimming left V 2 bases short and J 8 bases short, with 12 bases between. CDR3 DNA: TGCGCCAGCAGCTTCCGGGGAAGTGGTACGCAGTATTTT. Its protein is CASSFRGSGTQYF.

The rearrangement joins TRBV5-1 to TRBJ2-6; the D is unclear. The CDR3 runs 16 residues. Per germline, CDR1 SGHRS and CDR2 YFSETQ. Between the trimmed V and J ends, which lost 0 bases and 2 bases, there was a span of 9 bases. The CDR3 region is CASSLGWPTGANVLTF. In nucleotides, the CDR3 is TGCGCCAGCAGCTTGGGGTGGCCAACTGGGGCCAACGTCCTGACTTTC.

The rearrangement uses TRBV20-1 and TRBJ2-5; D gene ambiguous. Germline V gives CDR1 DFQATT, CDR2 SNEGSKA (reference sequence). V shed 2 bases and J shed 1 base, with 11 bases lying between them. There are 14 residues in the CDR3. The CDR3 DNA sequence: TGCAGTGCTAGACGAGGACGCTTCCAAGAGACCCAGTACTTC. Translated, it gives CSARRGRFQETQYF.